The present T cell receptor beta chain was sequenced within a study of chemoradiotherapy in HPV16-positive cancers. Study at large: Functional T-cell assays on two HPV16-positive patients' cells defined candidate HPV-specific clones and common TCR motifs.

This clone was counted a few times. Data came from immunoSEQ multiplex PCR; TCRdb stores just in-frame clones and leaves some out. The data contain 850 to 900 clones, 33% of them singletons. The TCR was taken from a human donor with HPV-associated anogenital cancer. This material was obtained from a patient who underwent chemoradiotherapy.

The CDR3 DNA reads as TGTGCCAGCCTGTTGGCAGGAACTAACTATGGCTACACCTTC. Encoded protein: CASLLAGTNYGYTF. This chain links TRBV5-6 with TRBJ1-2; D uncertain. Looked up from germline, CDR1 is SGHDT and CDR2 is YYEEEE. This CDR3 is built from 14 residues. The V end was cut by 7 bases, the J end by 0 bases, with 13 bases between.